This TCR beta chain was found in a study of human T cells and chemical hapten exposure. Study context: Sensitization was performed using 2% DPC on a 2 cm by 2 cm upper inner arm skin site.

Germline assignment: CDR1 LGHDT and CDR2 YNNKEL (reference sequence). Trimming left V 2 bases short and J 10 bases short, with 15 bases between. There are 15 residues in the CDR3. The table lists this clonotype with a few counts. TCRdb redid the calling of the RACE reads with MiXCR, one entry per CDR3 protein. The table includes about 340,000 distinct CDR3 sequences, around 6.9% detected once. Time point described: patch test 1, 2 weeks after DPC sensitization. Specified treatment: therapeutic diphenylcyclopropenone sensitization with weekly scalp DPC. Researchers sampled blood before each patch test went on. Patients had alopecia, were aged 18 to 70, and were not pregnant.

The chain couples TRBV3-1 to TRBJ1-6; no reliable D call. The TCR was taken from a woman aged 18 to 35 with alopecia areata. Some clones in this sample may be carry-over from other donors' samples. Sequencing used whole blood, obtained in connection with sensitization to the hapten diphenylcyclopropenone (DPC). The CDR3 DNA sequence: TGTGCCAGCAGCCAAAATCGCAGGTTCGACTCACCCCTCCACTTT. It codes for CASSQNRRFDSPLHF.